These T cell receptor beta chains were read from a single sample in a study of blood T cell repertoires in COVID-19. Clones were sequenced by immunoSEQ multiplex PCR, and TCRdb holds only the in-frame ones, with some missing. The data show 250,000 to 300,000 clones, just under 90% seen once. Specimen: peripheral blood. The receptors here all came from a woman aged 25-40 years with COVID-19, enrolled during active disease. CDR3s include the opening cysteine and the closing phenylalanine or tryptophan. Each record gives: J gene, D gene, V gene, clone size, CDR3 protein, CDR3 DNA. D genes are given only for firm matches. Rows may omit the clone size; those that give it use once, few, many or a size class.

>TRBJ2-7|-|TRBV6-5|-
CASSYGAPDEQYF
TGTGCCAGCAGTTACGGGGCCCCTGACGAGCAGTACTTC
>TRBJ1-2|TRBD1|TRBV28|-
CASSFAGGNYGYTF
TGTGCCAGCAGTTTCGCAGGGGGAAATTATGGCTACACCTTC
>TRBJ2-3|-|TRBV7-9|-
CASSFEGSTDTQYF
TGTGCCAGCAGCTTTGAGGGAAGCACAGATACGCAGTATTTT
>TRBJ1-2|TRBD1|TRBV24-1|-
CATSDQGARGYTF
TGTGCCACCAGTGATCAGGGGGCGCGCGGCTACACCTTC
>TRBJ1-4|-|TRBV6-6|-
CASSLGGAGEKLFF
TGTGCCAGCAGTTTAGGAGGGGCGGGGGAAAAACTGTTTTTT
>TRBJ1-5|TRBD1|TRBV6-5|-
CASSGQGDNQPQHF
TGTGCCAGCAGCGGACAGGGGGACAATCAGCCCCAGCATTTT
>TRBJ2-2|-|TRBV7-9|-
CASSLHGAAGELFF
TGTGCCAGCAGCCTACATGGGGCGGCCGGGGAGCTGTTTTTT
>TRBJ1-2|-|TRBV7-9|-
CASRPDHRAYGYTF
TGTGCCAGCAGACCGGACCACAGGGCTTATGGCTACACCTTC
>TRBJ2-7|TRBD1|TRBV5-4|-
CASSRGTGIGEQYF
TGTGCCAGCAGCCGAGGGACAGGGATCGGCGAGCAGTACTTC
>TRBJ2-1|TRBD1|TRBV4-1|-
CASSQEGQGAYNEQFF
TGCGCCAGCAGCCAAGAGGGACAGGGGGCGTACAATGAGCAGTTCTTC
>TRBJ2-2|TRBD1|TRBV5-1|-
CASSFGTGAGTGELFF
TGCGCCAGCAGCTTCGGGACAGGGGCCGGCACCGGGGAGCTGTTTTTT
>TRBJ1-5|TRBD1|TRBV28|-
CASSFNGQGNQPQHF
TGTGCCAGCAGTTTCAACGGACAGGGGAATCAGCCCCAGCATTTT
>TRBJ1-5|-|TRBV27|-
CASSLSGSQPQHF
TGTGCCAGCAGTTTATCAGGGAGTCAGCCCCAGCATTTT
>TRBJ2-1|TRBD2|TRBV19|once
CASSNLRRENEQFF
TGTGCCAGTTCCAATCTCAGGCGGGAGAATGAGCAGTTCTTC
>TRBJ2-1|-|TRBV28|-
CASSVTGNEQFF
TGTGCCAGCAGCGTTACAGGCAATGAGCAGTTCTTC
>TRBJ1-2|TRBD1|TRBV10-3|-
CAISDPGQGHYGYTF
TGTGCCATCAGTGACCCGGGACAGGGCCACTATGGCTACACCTTC
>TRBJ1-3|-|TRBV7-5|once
CVRSRDRRGTIYF
TGTGTCAGAAGCCGAGATCGACGGGGCACCATATATTTT
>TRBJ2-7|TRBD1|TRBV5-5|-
CASSPPGQGSYEQYF
TGTGCCAGCAGCCCGCCGGGACAGGGCTCCTACGAGCAGTACTTC
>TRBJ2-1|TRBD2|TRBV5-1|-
CASSTDLAGGPTPYNEQFF
TGCGCCAGCAGTACCGATCTAGCGGGGGGGCCTACCCCCTACAATGAGCAGTTCTTC
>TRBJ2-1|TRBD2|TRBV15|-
CATSRRVAGTTYNEQFF
TGTGCCACCAGCAGGAGGGTAGCGGGAACCACCTACAATGAGCAGTTCTTC
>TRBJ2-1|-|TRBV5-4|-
CASSSDRFNEQFF
TGTGCCAGCAGCTCCGACAGATTCAATGAGCAGTTCTTC
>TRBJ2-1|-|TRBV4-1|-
CASSQAPGLNIYEQFF
TGCGCCAGCAGCCAGGCACCGGGACTGAATATCTATGAGCAGTTCTTC
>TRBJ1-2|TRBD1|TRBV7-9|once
CASSFGTGTGGKDGYTF
TGTGCCAGCAGCTTTGGGACCGGGACAGGGGGCAAAGATGGCTACACCTTC
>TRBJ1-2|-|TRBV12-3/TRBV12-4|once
CASSFLGRGYTF
TGTGCCAGCAGTTTTCTGGGGAGAGGCTACACCTTC
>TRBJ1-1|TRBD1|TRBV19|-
CASSPGTGTTEAFF
TGTGCCAGTAGTCCGGGGACAGGGACCACTGAAGCTTTCTTT
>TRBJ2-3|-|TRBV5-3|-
CARSFVPGANDTQYF
TGTGCCAGAAGCTTCGTTCCAGGGGCAAACGATACGCAGTATTTT
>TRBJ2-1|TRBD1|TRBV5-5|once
CASSLGQGAHNEQFF
TGTGCCAGCAGCTTGGGGCAGGGGGCCCACAATGAGCAGTTCTTC
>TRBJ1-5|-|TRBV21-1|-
CASSKGSSGGDQPQHF
TGTGCCAGCAGCAAGGGATCGTCAGGGGGAGATCAGCCCCAGCATTTT
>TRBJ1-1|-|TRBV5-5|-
CASSLTITAVPNTEAFF
TGTGCCAGCAGCTTAACTATCACGGCTGTTCCGAACACTGAAGCTTTCTTT
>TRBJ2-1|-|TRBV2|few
CASSVNSYNEQFF
TGTGCCAGCAGTGTTAATTCTTACAATGAGCAGTTCTTC
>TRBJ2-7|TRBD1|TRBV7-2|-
CASSDRDRGDVGSYEQYF
TGTGCCAGCAGCGACCGGGACAGGGGCGACGTTGGGTCCTACGAGCAGTACTTC
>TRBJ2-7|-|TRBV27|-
CASQGLGEQYF
TGTGCCAGCCAGGGCTTGGGGGAGCAGTACTTC
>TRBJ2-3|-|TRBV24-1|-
CATSERVTDTQYF
TGTGCCACCAGTGAAAGAGTCACAGATACGCAGTATTTT
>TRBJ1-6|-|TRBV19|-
CASSIDLIDSPLHF
TGTGCCAGTAGTATAGATCTTATTGATTCACCCCTCCACTTT
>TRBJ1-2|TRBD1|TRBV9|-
CASRGLRQGGLAGYTF
TGTGCCAGCAGGGGACTAAGACAGGGGGGATTGGCTGGCTACACCTTC
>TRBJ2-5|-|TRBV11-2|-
CASSPGSLETQYF
TGTGCCAGCAGTCCGGGGTCTCTAGAGACCCAGTACTTC
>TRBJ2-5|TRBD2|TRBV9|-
CASSVGTSGVSLDPQYF
TGTGCCAGCAGCGTCGGGACTAGCGGGGTTTCCCTTGATCCCCAGTACTTC
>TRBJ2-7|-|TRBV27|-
CASSLRLRGYEQYF
TGTGCCAGCAGTTTACGTTTAAGGGGATACGAGCAGTACTTC
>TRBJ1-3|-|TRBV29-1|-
CSVESPGNTIYF
TGCAGCGTTGAGAGTCCCGGAAACACCATATATTTT
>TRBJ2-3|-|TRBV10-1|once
CASSEGGLQSDTQYF
TGCGCCAGCAGTGAGGGGGGCCTACAATCAGATACGCAGTATTTT
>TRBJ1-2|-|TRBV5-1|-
CASSLNAGARANYGYTF
TGCGCCAGCAGCTTGAACGCAGGGGCCCGAGCTAACTATGGCTACACCTTC
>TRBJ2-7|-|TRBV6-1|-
CASSEAFPSYEQYF
TGTGCCAGCAGTGAAGCTTTTCCTAGCTACGAGCAGTACTTC
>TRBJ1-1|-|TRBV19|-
CASSGVLAFF
TGTGCCAGTAGCGGGGTGCTAGCTTTCTTT
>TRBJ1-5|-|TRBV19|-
CASSWGIGSNQPQHF
TGTGCCAGTAGTTGGGGCATAGGGAGCAATCAGCCCCAGCATTTT
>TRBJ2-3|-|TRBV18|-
CASSPPGGMADTQYF
TGTGCCAGCTCACCACCGGGGGGTATGGCAGATACGCAGTATTTT
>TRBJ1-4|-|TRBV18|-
CASSPGHPREKLFF
TGTGCCAGCTCACCGGGACACCCGAGGGAAAAACTGTTTTTT
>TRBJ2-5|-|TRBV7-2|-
CASSPIRETQYF
TGTGCCAGCAGCCCTATCCGAGAGACCCAGTACTTC
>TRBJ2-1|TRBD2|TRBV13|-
CASSLRGAYNEQFF
TGTGCCAGCAGCTTGCGGGGGGCCTACAATGAGCAGTTCTTC
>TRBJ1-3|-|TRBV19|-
CASSIAGAGNTIYF
TGTGCCAGTAGTATCGCAGGGGCTGGAAACACCATATATTTT
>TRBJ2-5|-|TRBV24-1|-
CATSDFGQGMETQYF
TGTGCCACCAGTGATTTTGGGCAGGGGATGGAGACCCAGTACTTC